The source of this T cell receptor beta chain is a study of cytomegalovirus exposure and HLA in healthy donors. Study findings and constraints: In a later analysis, at a false discovery rate of 0.05, under 20,000 TCR beta sequences were associated with HLA alleles.

In its sample, this clone was seen a few times. Its antigen is as yet unknown. The PCR used 60 Vbeta and 13 Jbeta primers. Assay used: immunoSEQ multiplex PCR; TCRdb lists only in-frame clones, some missing. The sample contains roughly 110,000 clones, about 80% of which appear only once. Specimen: PBMCs. The clonotype originates from a man aged 25 to 40 in good health and CMV-seronegative.

The CDR3 DNA follows: TGTGCCAGCAGTTTAAAGGGTCGGCAGGGGGTTGTAAGAAACACTGAAGCTTTCTTT. It is translated as CASSLKGRQGVVRNTEAFF. This chain uses TRBV27 with TRBJ1-1; 7 nucleotides match TRBD1. Germline values: CDR1 MNHEY, CDR2 SMNVEV (reference sequence). The CDR3 runs 19 residues. Germline trimming cut 2 bases from V and 2 bases from J; bases unmatched to any gene: 17.